The clone carrying this T cell receptor beta chain occurred once. Though probably carrying unrecorded immune exposures, donors were nominally healthy at sampling. The data were obtained in a study of cytomegalovirus exposure and HLA in healthy donors. The PCR was carried out with 60 Vbeta primers and 13 Jbeta primers. Here immunoSEQ multiplex PCR was the method, and the copy in TCRdb shows in-frame clones only, minus some. In the table there are roughly 170,000 clones, roughly 82% of which are singletons. The CDR3 is made up of 16 amino acids. The germline V gene encodes CDR1 MDHEN and CDR2 SYDVKM. The material sequenced was PBMCs. The chain employs TRBV28 and TRBJ2-5; 11 nucleotides line up with TRBD2. The J call may be faulty, since TRBJ2-7 better matches the DNA end. This TCR came from a girl aged 2 to 9 in good health and CMV-seropositive. The CDR3 DNA follows: TGTGCCAGCAGCACCCAGGGACTAGCGGTAAAGTACGAGCAGTACTTC. It is translated as CASSTQGLAVKYEQYF.